What follows are 10 T cell receptor beta chains derived from one specimen sequenced in a study of blood T cell repertoires in COVID-19. Sequencing used immunoSEQ multiplex PCR; TCRdb keeps in-frame clones, though not all of them. The sample lists around 150,000 clones, approximately 83% occurring once. Specimen: peripheral blood. The receptors here all came from a man between 60 and 75 years old with acute or convalescent COVID-19.

V and J are TRBV2 and TRBJ1-1; weak D call: TRBD1 (6 bases). This CDR3 is 14 amino acids long. Trimming stripped 3 bases from V and 3 bases from J, with 11 bases between. CDR1 is SNHLY, CDR2 FYNNEI, per germline. CDR3 DNA: TGTGCCAGCAGTGAGAATAAGGGGGACACTGAAGCTTTCTTT. It yields the protein CASSENKGDTEAFF.

In its sample, this clone was seen once. The J gene is TRBJ2-7, the V gene TRBV7-9, with 7 positions matching TRBD2. Germline lookup yields CDR1 SEHNR and CDR2 FQNEAQ (reference sequence). The CDR3 runs to 14 residues. V gave up 4 bases and J gave up 2 bases; unmatched junction bases: 5. The CDR3 sequence: CASSWEGATYEQYF. The CDR3 DNA reads as TGTGCCAGCAGCTGGGAGGGTGCGACCTACGAGCAGTACTTC.

This sequence joins TRBV7-2 and TRBJ1-1, with D uncertain. Trimming stripped 5 bases from V and 4 bases from J, with 20 bases between. Looked up from germline, CDR1 is SGHTA and CDR2 is FQGNSA. The CDR3 length is 16 residues. CDR3 loop: CASSPKVGGYITEAFF. The CDR3 nucleotides are TGTGCCAGCAGCCCTAAGGTCGGAGGTTATATCACTGAAGCTTTCTTT.

V gene TRBV5-1 combines with J gene TRBJ2-7, with a possible D match to TRBD2 (6 bases). Between the trimmed V and J ends, which lost 0 bases and 4 bases, there was a span of 17 bases. Germline CDR1 and CDR2: SGHRS and YFSETQ. The CDR3 covers 16 residues. The CDR3 coding sequence is TGCGCCAGCAGCTTGGTGGTAGGACACGGGAGTTACGAGCAGTACTTC. This gives the protein CASSLVVGHGSYEQYF.

This clone occurred once. The chain recombines TRBV7-8 with TRBJ1-1, with a weak D call TRBD1 (5 bases). The germline V gene has CDR1 SGHVS and CDR2 FQNEAQ. The CDR3 sequence is 13 residues long. V dropped 2 bases and J dropped 2 bases, with 6 bases sitting between them. CDR3 nucleotides: TGTGCCAGCAGCTTAACAGGTAACACTGAAGCTTTCTTT. The encoded protein is CASSLTGNTEAFF.

This rearrangement joins TRBV27 to TRBJ2-7, with 8 bases identical to TRBD2. The length of the CDR3 is 16 residues. Trimming removed 5 bases from V and 5 bases from J; junction bases left unmatched: 14. Per the germline V gene, CDR1 is MNHEY and CDR2 is SMNVEV (reference sequence). The CDR3 bases are TGTGCCAGCAGTCCGTTTTATACGGGAGGGCCCCACGAGCAGTACTTC. The encoded protein is CASSPFYTGGPHEQYF.

The V and J genes are TRBV24-1 and TRBJ2-1; no reliable D call. V lost 5 bases and J lost 6, with 4 bases in between. Germline values: CDR1 KGHDR, CDR2 SFDVKD. The length of the CDR3 is 11 residues. CDR3 nucleotide sequence: TGTGCCACCAGTGGAGGCAATGAGCAGTTCTTC. This codes for CATSGGNEQFF.

This clone was found once. This CDR3 is CASSSGLVSTGELFF. CDR3 coding DNA: TGCGCCAGCAGCTCGGGACTAGTTTCCACCGGGGAGCTGTTTTTT. The chain joins TRBV5-1 to TRBJ2-2, with 8 bases aligning to TRBD2. Germline loops: CDR1 SGHRS, CDR2 YFSETQ. V was pared by 3 bases and J by 4 bases, with 5 bases of the junction left unmatched. The CDR3 spans 15 residues.

The chain combines TRBV7-3 with TRBJ2-2; tentative D call: TRBD1 (5 bases). CDR1 is SGHTA and CDR2 is FQGTGA in the germline V gene. The CDR3 runs to 15 residues. The ends were cut back, 0 bases at V and 6 bases at J, with 11 bases in the middle. The CDR3 nucleotides read TGTGCCAGCAGCTTAACAGGGGAACGCGCCGGGGAGCTGTTTTTT. This codes for CASSLTGERAGELFF.

The chain joins TRBV5-1 to TRBJ1-2, with D possibly TRBD1 on 6 matching bases. This CDR3 has 15 amino acids. Germline values: CDR1 SGHRS, CDR2 YFSETQ. The V gene lost 4 bases and the J gene lost 4 bases, with 17 bases spanning the gap. DNA of the CDR3: TGCGCCAGCAGCCGGGACACCGCGGGTGGCTATGGCTACACCTTC. Protein: CASSRDTAGGYGYTF.